Sequencing of this T cell receptor (beta chain) was carried out in a study of vaccination effects on CD4 cells after COVID-19. Antigen-specific CD4+ T cells were expanded with viral peptide pools in the ViraFEST assay before sequencing. Following 10 days of culture, CD4+ T cells were isolated. Between March and December 2020, the person had a SARS-CoV-2 infection that PCR confirmed. Germline V gene lookup returns CDR1 SGHVT and CDR2 SQSDAQ. This CDR3 has 17 amino acids. V dropped 1 base and J dropped 0 bases, with 13 bases sitting between them. The table came from immunoSEQ multiplex PCR; TCRdb's copy has only in-frame clones and leaves some out. The data contain tens of thousands of clones, less than 85% of them seen just once; the ten biggest clones take up approximately 38%. For this clone: Its specificity is not known.

This chain links TRBV7-4 with TRBJ1-5; a possible D gene is TRBD1 (6 bases). Here the sequenced sample was CD4+ T cells from PBMCs cultured with a peptide pool, taken before COVID-19 vaccination. The receptor was isolated from a human donor who had a prior SARS-CoV-2 infection. CDR3 bases: TGTGCCAGCAGCTTAGAACAGGGCTGGGATAGCAATCAGCCCCAGCATTTT. As protein: CASSLEQGWDSNQPQHF.